The clone carrying this TCR beta chain has only a few counts. Antigen specificity is unknown. Production of TCR cDNA was by 5'RACE template switching, which also added a universal primer site and UMIs. One entry per CDR3 protein results from TCRdb running MiXCR on the 5' RACE reads. The sample has 250,000 to 400,000 distinct CDR3 sequences; roughly 4% are singletons. The V and J ends lost 4 bases and 0 bases respectively, with 13 bases between them. The germline V gene encodes CDR1 SGHAT and CDR2 FQNNGV. The CDR3 extends over 16 amino acids. The data were obtained in a study of T cells after yellow fever vaccination. Study-wide results and limits: There was a small share of clonotypes that showed up in both the CD4 and CD8 compartments.

The chain joins TRBV11-2 to TRBJ2-4, with D unresolved. The receptor comes from a man aged 18 to 29 who received the YFV17D yellow fever vaccine. Sequences were derived from PBMCs, sampled 5 days after the yellow fever booster vaccination. The CDR3: CASSSTRMLAKNIQYF. CDR3 in DNA: TGTGCCAGCAGCTCGACCCGTATGCTAGCCAAAAACATTCAGTACTTC.